A selection of T cell receptor beta chains follows, all from one sample in a study of shared clonotypes between healthy human individuals. Profiling relied on immunoSEQ multiplex PCR, and the TCRdb table lists in-frame clones only, not all of them. The profile shows about 2.4 million clones, 93% of them singletons. Sequencing was performed on naive CD4+ T cells from PBMCs. Every receptor here comes from a man between 18 and 29 years old in good health. Some clones in this sample may be carry-over from other donors' samples. The CDR3 runs from the conserved cysteine through the conserved F or W. A D gene is named only where the DNA matches it firmly. For some rows the clone size is stated as once, few or many, or as a class when expanded; others skip it.

CDR3 length | J gene | D gene | V gene | clone size | CDR3 protein | CDR3 DNA
15 | TRBJ2-7 | NA | TRBV4-2 | NA | CASSPLDRASYEQYF | TGTGCCAGCAGCCCCTTGGATAGGGCCTCCTACGAGCAGTACTTC
14 | TRBJ2-7 | TRBD1 | TRBV28 | once | CASLSGQKSGEQYF | TGTGCCAGCCTGTCGGGACAGAAATCTGGGGAGCAGTACTTC
15 | TRBJ1-6 | NA | TRBV5-1 | NA | CASSLLGPPRNHLHF | TGCGCCAGCAGCTTGTTGGGGCCGCCTCGAAATCACCTCCACTTT
14 | TRBJ2-1 | NA | TRBV2 | NA | CATKTDSYFNEQFF | TGTGCCACCAAAACAGATAGCTATTTCAATGAGCAGTTCTTC
12 | TRBJ1-1 | NA | TRBV28 | NA | CASSLWTEEAFF | TGTGCCAGCAGTTTATGGACCGAGGAAGCTTTCTTT
16 | TRBJ2-1 | TRBD2 | TRBV6-5 | NA | CASSSLAGGSYNEQFF | TGTGCCAGCAGTTCCCTAGCGGGAGGCTCCTACAATGAGCAGTTCTTC
14 | TRBJ2-7 | TRBD1 | TRBV25-1 | NA | CASSEWTGSYEQYF | TGTGCCAGCAGTGAATGGACAGGGAGCTACGAGCAGTACTTC
14 | TRBJ1-1 | NA | TRBV7-3 | once | CASSLRHMNTEAFF | TGTGCCAGCAGCTTAAGACATATGAACACTGAAGCTTTCTTT
12 | TRBJ2-1 | NA | TRBV5-1 | few | CASSLDRNEQFF | TGCGCCAGCAGCTTGGACCGCAATGAGCAGTTCTTC
17 | TRBJ2-1 | NA | TRBV6-1 | NA | CASSEARGGVSYNEQFF | TGTGCCAGCAGTGAAGCTCGAGGGGGAGTCTCCTACAATGAGCAGTTCTTC
15 | TRBJ1-4 | NA | TRBV18 | NA | CASSPPGTLNEKLFF | TGTGCCAGCTCACCGCCCGGGACCCTTAATGAAAAACTGTTTTTT
18 | TRBJ2-6 | TRBD2 | TRBV11-2 | NA | CASRHLAGPTGGANVLTF | TGTGCCAGCAGACACCTAGCGGGCCCCACCGGGGGGGCCAACGTCCTGACTTTC
16 | TRBJ2-2 | TRBD2 | TRBV10-3 | once | CAISSSGRSGTGELFF | TGTGCCATCAGTTCTAGCGGGAGGTCGGGCACCGGGGAGCTGTTTTTT
12 | TRBJ1-2 | NA | TRBV7-2 | NA | CASSLLGYGYTF | TGTGCCAGCAGCTTATTGGGCTATGGCTACACCTTC
19 | TRBJ2-6 | TRBD2 | TRBV5-1 | NA | CASSLGAGGLNSGANVLTF | TGCGCCAGCAGCTTGGGGGCGGGAGGCCTCAACTCTGGGGCCAACGTCCTGACTTTC
11 | TRBJ2-7 | TRBD1 | TRBV29-1 | NA | CSGGTDHEQYF | TGCAGCGGGGGGACAGACCACGAGCAGTACTTC
13 | TRBJ2-7 | TRBD2 | TRBV18 | once | CASSNGLDYEQYF | TGTGCCAGCTCAAATGGACTAGACTACGAGCAGTACTTC
16 | TRBJ1-5 | NA | TRBV4-2 | NA | CASSQDGSMSNQPQHF | TGTGCCAGCAGCCAAGACGGGAGTATGAGCAATCAGCCCCAGCATTTT
17 | TRBJ1-4 | NA | TRBV7-9 | NA | CASSLARGITTNEKLFF | TGTGCCAGCAGCTTAGCCCGGGGAATCACTACTAATGAAAAACTGTTTTTT
16 | TRBJ1-4 | NA | TRBV18 | NA | CASSPSLGRANEKLFF | TGTGCCAGCTCACCATCTCTTGGTCGGGCTAATGAAAAACTGTTTTTT
14 | TRBJ2-1 | NA | TRBV9 | NA | CASSVGGIYNEQFF | TGTGCCAGCAGCGTAGGCGGGATCTACAATGAGCAGTTCTTC
19 | TRBJ2-7 | NA | TRBV27 | once | CASSFRMNSGNLTSYEQYF | TGTGCCAGCAGTTTCCGGATGAATTCAGGGAATTTGACAAGCTACGAGCAGTACTTC
15 | TRBJ1-2 | NA | TRBV7-2 | NA | CASSSGRIVNYGYTF | TGTGCCAGCAGCTCCGGGAGGATCGTCAACTATGGCTACACCTTC
17 | TRBJ2-1 | TRBD2 | TRBV14 | NA | CASSPLSGRDAYNEQFF | TGTGCCAGCAGCCCCCTGAGTGGGAGGGACGCCTACAATGAGCAGTTCTTC
13 | TRBJ1-2 | NA | TRBV28 | NA | CASSLWDSGGYTF | TGTGCCAGCAGTTTATGGGACAGTGGGGGCTACACCTTC
17 | TRBJ2-3 | NA | TRBV27 | NA | CASRAAWVVPNTDTQYF | TGTGCCAGCAGGGCGGCCTGGGTGGTGCCGAACACAGATACGCAGTATTTT
16 | TRBJ2-1 | NA | TRBV21-1 | NA | CASSKELAGGRGEQFF | TGTGCCAGCAGCAAAGAACTAGCGGGAGGGAGGGGTGAGCAGTTCTTC
15 | TRBJ2-2 | NA | TRBV2 | NA | CASSEWGQGTGELFF | TGTGCCAGCAGTGAATGGGGGCAGGGGACCGGGGAGCTGTTTTTT
17 | TRBJ1-1 | NA | TRBV29-1 | few | CSVVSLRGRQRDTEAFF | TGCAGCGTTGTTAGTTTAAGGGGTCGGCAGCGGGACACTGAAGCTTTCTTT
16 | TRBJ2-3 | TRBD2 | TRBV5-4 | NA | CASSLRLAGVTDTQYF | TGTGCCAGCAGCTTGCGGCTAGCGGGAGTCACAGATACGCAGTATTTT
16 | TRBJ2-1 | NA | TRBV19 | NA | CASRATAASSYNEQFF | TGTGCCAGTAGGGCAACGGCAGCGAGCTCCTACAATGAGCAGTTCTTC
11 | TRBJ2-7 | NA | TRBV6-5 | NA | CASGDPYEQYF | TGTGCCAGCGGGGACCCCTACGAGCAGTACTTC
15 | TRBJ2-1 | NA | TRBV5-4 | NA | CASSTDSAYYNEQFF | TGTGCCAGCAGCACCGACTCGGCATACTACAATGAGCAGTTCTTC
18 | TRBJ1-2 | NA | TRBV9 | NA | CASSVATEKGLSNYGYTF | TGTGCCAGCAGCGTAGCTACAGAGAAGGGTCTCTCTAACTATGGCTACACCTTC
15 | TRBJ1-2 | NA | TRBV29-1 | NA | CSVEALGGWGYGYTF | TGCAGCGTTGAAGCGTTAGGGGGTTGGGGCTATGGCTACACCTTC
14 | TRBJ2-7 | TRBD1 | TRBV19 | NA | CASTPGQGRHEQYF | TGTGCCTCAACACCGGGACAGGGGCGCCACGAGCAGTACTTC
15 | TRBJ2-1 | NA | TRBV7-9 | NA | CASSREPLVISEQFF | TGTGCCAGCAGCCGCGAGCCGCTAGTAATCTCTGAGCAGTTCTTC
15 | TRBJ2-5 | TRBD2 | TRBV28 | NA | CASSTRWGGQETQYF | TGTGCCAGCAGTACCCGTTGGGGGGGCCAAGAGACCCAGTACTTC
14 | TRBJ1-3 | NA | TRBV6-1 | NA | CASRNLFSGNTIYF | TGTGCCAGCAGGAACCTTTTCTCTGGAAACACCATATATTTT
20 | TRBJ2-5 | TRBD2 | TRBV5-4 | once | CASSSYSWRRGGSAVETQYF | TGTGCCAGCAGCTCCTACAGCTGGCGACGGGGCGGGAGTGCGGTGGAGACCCAGTACTTC
16 | TRBJ2-1 | NA | TRBV18 | once | CASSPRVGVGNNEQFF | TGTGCCAGCTCACCACGGGTGGGAGTAGGGAACAATGAGCAGTTCTTC
15 | TRBJ1-5 | NA | TRBV28 | NA | CASSPDLRSNQPQHF | TGTGCCAGCAGTCCCGACCTAAGGAGCAATCAGCCCCAGCATTTT
15 | TRBJ1-2 | TRBD1 | TRBV30 | NA | CAWDSWGQRLYGYTF | TGTGCCTGGGATTCGTGGGGACAGAGGCTCTATGGCTACACCTTC
14 | TRBJ2-2 | NA | TRBV5-1 | NA | CASSLVGVTGELFF | TGCGCCAGCAGCTTGGTGGGAGTCACCGGGGAGCTGTTTTTT
15 | TRBJ2-1 | TRBD2 | TRBV7-3 | NA | CASSAPGLDYNEQFF | TGTGCCAGCAGCGCCCCGGGACTAGACTACAATGAGCAGTTCTTC
12 | TRBJ2-1 | NA | TRBV10-3 | NA | CAISDPTNEQFF | TGTGCCATCAGTGACCCCACAAATGAGCAGTTCTTC
14 | TRBJ1-2 | NA | TRBV28 | NA | CASSLPGRYYGYTF | TGTGCCAGCAGTTTACCCGGCAGATACTATGGCTACACCTTC
16 | TRBJ1-2 | TRBD1 | TRBV6-6 | NA | CASRWLGTGLGYGYTF | TGTGCCAGCAGGTGGCTCGGGACAGGGTTGGGCTATGGCTACACCTTC
16 | TRBJ1-3 | TRBD1 | TRBV10-3 | NA | CAISESDRASGNTIYF | TGTGCCATCAGTGAGTCGGACAGGGCCTCTGGAAACACCATATATTTT
15 | TRBJ2-2 | TRBD2 | TRBV5-4 | NA | CAFKLAGAGTGELFF | TGTGCCTTCAAACTAGCGGGAGCGGGAACCGGGGAGCTGTTTTTT
16 | TRBJ2-7 | TRBD2 | TRBV25-1 | NA | CASSESGSGGSSSQYF | TGTGCCAGCAGTGAATCTGGGTCTGGCGGGAGTAGTAGTCAGTACTTC
13 | TRBJ1-2 | NA | TRBV28 | once | CASSKGGTYGYTF | TGTGCCAGCAGTAAGGGGGGGACCTATGGCTACACCTTC
12 | TRBJ2-2 | NA | TRBV19 | NA | CASSMVRGELFF | TGTGCCAGTAGTATGGTCCGCGGGGAGCTGTTTTTT
16 | TRBJ2-7 | TRBD2 | TRBV7-2 | NA | CASSLASSGISYEQYF | TGTGCCAGCAGCTTAGCATCTAGCGGAATCTCCTACGAGCAGTACTTC
14 | TRBJ1-2 | TRBD1 | TRBV29-1 | NA | CSAKPGTANYGYTF | TGCAGCGCTAAGCCCGGGACAGCTAACTATGGCTACACCTTC